This note documents a single T cell receptor beta chain sequence. The target antigen is unknown. This sample is part of a study of shared clonotypes between healthy human individuals. The overall study: Two female and a few male donors aged 18 to 49 were enrolled.

Generated by immunoSEQ multiplex PCR, the TCRdb table keeps only in-frame clones and is missing some. The sample has around 700,000 clones, 74% seen once; the top ten hold around 1.6%. V dropped 4 bases and J dropped 3 bases, with 10 bases sitting between them. This CDR3 has 14 amino acids. Germline V gives CDR1 SGHNT, CDR2 YYREEE (reference sequence). The study, taken as a whole, reports: Four donors had around 5.5% of their naive CD4 clonotypes in common.

The chain employs TRBV5-4 and TRBJ1-4; D is perhaps TRBD1 (5 bases). Sequenced sample: memory CD4+ T cells sorted from blood. Subset here: CD45RA-negative fraction. This TCR came from a woman younger than 45 in good health. CDR3 coding DNA: TGTGCCAGCAGCCTGGACAAAGCTAATGAAAAACTGTTTTTT. Translation: CASSLDKANEKLFF.